This T cell receptor (beta chain) stems from a study of graft-versus-host responses after intestinal transplantation. For the study at large: Recipients had transplants, and these were multivisceral, liver-intestinal, or isolated intestinal. Recipients uniformly received anti-thymocyte globulin induction, followed by tacrolimus and steroids for 2 to 4 years.

Study observations and caveats: Researchers found GvH clones in recipient marrow, and some showed up first in ileum or blood.

This table comes from immunoSEQ multiplex PCR, and its TCRdb copy is limited to in-frame clones, with some not included. This sample has around 120,000 clones, with roughly nine tenths found just once. V lost 0 bases, J lost 6 bases, and 13 bases lay in between. The germline CDR1 and CDR2 sequences are GTSNPN and SVGIG (reference sequence). CDR3 length: 14 residues. About this clone: Its antigen is as yet unknown.

The sequence derives from a human donor who received an intestinal transplant. The gene calls are TRBV30 and TRBJ2-3; D might be TRBD1 (5 bases). Sequencing was performed on unstimulated CD4+ T cells sorted from spleen or lymph node cells, taken before intestinal transplant. The CDR3 sequence: CAWSVGATPDTQYF. The DNA for the CDR3 is TGTGCCTGGAGTGTAGGGGCAACCCCCGATACGCAGTATTTT.